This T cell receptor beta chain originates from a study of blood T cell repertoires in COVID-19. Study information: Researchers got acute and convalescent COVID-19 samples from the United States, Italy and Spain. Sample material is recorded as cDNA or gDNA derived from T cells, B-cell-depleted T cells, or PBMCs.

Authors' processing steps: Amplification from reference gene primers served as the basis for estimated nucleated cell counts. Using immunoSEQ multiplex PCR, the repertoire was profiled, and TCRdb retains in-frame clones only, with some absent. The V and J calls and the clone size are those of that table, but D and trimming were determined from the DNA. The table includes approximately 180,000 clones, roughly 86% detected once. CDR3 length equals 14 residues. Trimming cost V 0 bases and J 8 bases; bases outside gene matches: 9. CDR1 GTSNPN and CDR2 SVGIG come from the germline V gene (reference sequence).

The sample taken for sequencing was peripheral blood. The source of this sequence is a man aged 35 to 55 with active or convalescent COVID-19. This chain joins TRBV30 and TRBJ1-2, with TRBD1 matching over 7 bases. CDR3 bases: TGTGCCTGGAGTGTAGGTCTCAGGGGGGACGGCTACACCTTC. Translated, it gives CAWSVGLRGDGYTF.